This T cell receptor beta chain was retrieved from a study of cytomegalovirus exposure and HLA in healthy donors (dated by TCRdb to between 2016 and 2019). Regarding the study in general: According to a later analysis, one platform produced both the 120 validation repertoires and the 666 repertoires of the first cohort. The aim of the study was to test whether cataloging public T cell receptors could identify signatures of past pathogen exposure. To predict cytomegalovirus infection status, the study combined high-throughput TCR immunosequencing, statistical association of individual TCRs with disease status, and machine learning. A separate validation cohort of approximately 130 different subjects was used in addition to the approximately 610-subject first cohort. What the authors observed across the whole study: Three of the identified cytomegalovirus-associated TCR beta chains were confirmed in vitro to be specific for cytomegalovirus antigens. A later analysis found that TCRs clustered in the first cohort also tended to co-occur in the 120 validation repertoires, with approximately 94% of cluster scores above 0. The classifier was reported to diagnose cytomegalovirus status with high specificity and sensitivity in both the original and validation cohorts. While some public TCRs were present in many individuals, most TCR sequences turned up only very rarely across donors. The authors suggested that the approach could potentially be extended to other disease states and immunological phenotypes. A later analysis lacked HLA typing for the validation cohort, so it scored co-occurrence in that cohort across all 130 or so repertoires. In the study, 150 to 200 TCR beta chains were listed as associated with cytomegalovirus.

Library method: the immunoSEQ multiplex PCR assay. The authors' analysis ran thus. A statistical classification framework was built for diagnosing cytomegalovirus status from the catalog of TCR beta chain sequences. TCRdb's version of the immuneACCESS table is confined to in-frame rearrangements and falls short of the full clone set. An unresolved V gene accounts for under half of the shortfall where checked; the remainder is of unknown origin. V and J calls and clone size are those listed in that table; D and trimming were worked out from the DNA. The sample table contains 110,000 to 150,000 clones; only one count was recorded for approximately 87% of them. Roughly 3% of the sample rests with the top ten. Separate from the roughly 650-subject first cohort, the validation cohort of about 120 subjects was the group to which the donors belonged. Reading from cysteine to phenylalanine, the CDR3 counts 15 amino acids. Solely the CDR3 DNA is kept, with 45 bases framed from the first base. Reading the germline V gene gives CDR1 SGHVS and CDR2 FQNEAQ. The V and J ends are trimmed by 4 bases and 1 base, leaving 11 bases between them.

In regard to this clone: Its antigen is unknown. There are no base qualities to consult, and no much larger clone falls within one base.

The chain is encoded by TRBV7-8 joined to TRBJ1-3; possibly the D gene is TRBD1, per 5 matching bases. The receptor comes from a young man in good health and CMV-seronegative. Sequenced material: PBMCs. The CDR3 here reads CASSSSYRSGNTIYF. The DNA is TGTGCCAGCAGCTCCTCTTACAGGTCTGGAAACACCATATATTTT.